This T cell receptor beta chain was retrieved from a study of T cells after yellow fever vaccination. TCRdb redid the calling of the 5' RACE reads with MiXCR, one entry per CDR3 protein. This table has 300,000 to 450,000 distinct CDR3 sequences, approximately 8% appearing once. This clonotype was counted a few times. Its antigen is still unknown. Study findings and constraints: A weaker secondary response peaked on day 5, the primary on day 15. Post-booster reappearance was seen for most primary-vaccination clones (roughly 96% CD4, roughly 91% CD8). Researchers noted that a small share of clonotypes showed up in both CD4 and CD8 compartments.

V dropped 5 bases and J dropped 5; count of bases not matched to a gene: 8. CDR3 length: 14 residues. The starting material was PBMCs, obtained 35 to 50 days after the first yellow fever vaccination. The origin of this receptor is a man between 18 and 29 years old who received the YFV17D yellow fever vaccine. The chain couples TRBV12-3 or TRBV12-4 to TRBJ2-5, with 7 positions matching TRBD1. CDR3: CASSPRTGWETQYF. The CDR3 DNA is TGTGCCAGCAGTCCCCGGACAGGTTGGGAGACCCAGTACTTC.